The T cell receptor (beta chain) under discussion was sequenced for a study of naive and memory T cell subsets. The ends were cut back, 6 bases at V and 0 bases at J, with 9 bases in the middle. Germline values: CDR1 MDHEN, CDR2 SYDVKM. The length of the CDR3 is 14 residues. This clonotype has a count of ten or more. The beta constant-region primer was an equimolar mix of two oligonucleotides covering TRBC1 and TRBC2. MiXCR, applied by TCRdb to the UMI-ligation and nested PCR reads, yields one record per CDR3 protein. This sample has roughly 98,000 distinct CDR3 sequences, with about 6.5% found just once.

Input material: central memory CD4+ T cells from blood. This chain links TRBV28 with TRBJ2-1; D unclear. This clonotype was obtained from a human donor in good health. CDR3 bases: TGTGCCAGCAGAGACTCGGGCTCCTACAATGAGCAGTTCTTC. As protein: CASRDSGSYNEQFF.